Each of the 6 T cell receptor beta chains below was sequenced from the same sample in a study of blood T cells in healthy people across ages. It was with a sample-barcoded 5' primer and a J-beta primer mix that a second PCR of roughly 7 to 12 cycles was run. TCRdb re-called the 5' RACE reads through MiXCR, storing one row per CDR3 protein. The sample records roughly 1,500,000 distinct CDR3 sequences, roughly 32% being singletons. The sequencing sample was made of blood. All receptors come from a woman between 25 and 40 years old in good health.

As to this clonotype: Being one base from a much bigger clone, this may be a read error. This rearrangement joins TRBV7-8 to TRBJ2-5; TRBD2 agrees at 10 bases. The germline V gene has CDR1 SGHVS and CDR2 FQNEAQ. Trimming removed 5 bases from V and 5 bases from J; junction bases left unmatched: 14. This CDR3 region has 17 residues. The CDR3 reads CASSPRGGAGGLETQYF. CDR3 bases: TGTGCCAGCAGCCCTAGGGGAGGAGCGGGGGGGCTCGAGACCCAGTACTTC.

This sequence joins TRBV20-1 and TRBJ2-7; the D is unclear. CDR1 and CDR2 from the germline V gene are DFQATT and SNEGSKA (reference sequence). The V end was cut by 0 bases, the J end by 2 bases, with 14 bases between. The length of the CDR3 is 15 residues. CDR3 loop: CSARDLDYSTYEQYF. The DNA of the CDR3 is TGCAGTGCTAGAGATTTGGATTATTCGACCTACGAGCAGTACTTC.

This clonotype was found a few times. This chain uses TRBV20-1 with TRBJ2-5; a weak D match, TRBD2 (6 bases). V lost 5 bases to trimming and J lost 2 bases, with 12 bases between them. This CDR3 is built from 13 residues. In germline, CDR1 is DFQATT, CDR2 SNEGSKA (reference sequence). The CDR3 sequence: CSAVDYYQETQYF. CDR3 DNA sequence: TGCAGTGCTGTGGACTATTATCAAGAGACCCAGTACTTC.

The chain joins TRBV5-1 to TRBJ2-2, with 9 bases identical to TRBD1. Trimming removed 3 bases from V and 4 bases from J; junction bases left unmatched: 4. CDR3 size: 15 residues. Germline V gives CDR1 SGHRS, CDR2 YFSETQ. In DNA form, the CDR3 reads TGCGCCAGCAGCTGGGACAGGGTTGGCACCGGGGAGCTGTTTTTT. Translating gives CASSWDRVGTGELFF.

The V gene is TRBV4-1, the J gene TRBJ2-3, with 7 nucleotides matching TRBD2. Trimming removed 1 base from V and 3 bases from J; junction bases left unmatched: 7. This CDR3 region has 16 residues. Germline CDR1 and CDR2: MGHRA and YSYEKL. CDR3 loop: CASSQGSFGGTDTQYF. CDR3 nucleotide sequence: TGCGCCAGCAGCCAAGGGTCATTCGGGGGGACAGATACGCAGTATTTT.

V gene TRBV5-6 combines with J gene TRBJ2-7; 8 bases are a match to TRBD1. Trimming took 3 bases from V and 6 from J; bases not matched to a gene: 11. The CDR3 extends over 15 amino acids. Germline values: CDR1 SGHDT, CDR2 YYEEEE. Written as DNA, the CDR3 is TGTGCCAGCAGCTCGTCGCCGACAGGGGAGTTCGAGCAGTACTTC. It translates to CASSSSPTGEFEQYF. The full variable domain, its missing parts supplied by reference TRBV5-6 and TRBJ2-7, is DAGVTQSPTHLIKTRGQQVTLRCSPKSGHDTVSWYQQALGQGPQFIFQYYEEEERQRGNFPDRFSGHQFPNYSSELNVNALLLGDSALYLCASSSSPTGEFEQYFGPGTRLTVT.